The 20 T cell receptor beta chains below were found in one sample sequenced in a study of B cell selection in AIRE deficiency. CD4+CD127+ cells were sorted as the conventional CD4 T cells. Measured with immunoSEQ multiplex PCR; TCRdb has only the in-frame clones, and not every one. The data show around 20,000 clones, 97% seen once. Sequences were obtained from conventional CD4+ T cells sorted from PBMCs. These receptors came from a human donor with AIRE deficiency.

The chain couples TRBV6-1 to TRBJ2-1; weak D call: TRBD1 (6 bases). In germline, CDR1 is MNHNS, CDR2 SASEGT. Trimming shortened V by 3 bases and J by 1 base, and 13 bases separated the two germline ends. The CDR3 contains 16 residues. The CDR3 here is CASSDRDINSYNEQFF. The CDR3 DNA sequence: TGTGCCAGCAGTGATAGGGACATTAATTCCTACAATGAGCAGTTCTTC.

This clone was seen a single time. V is TRBV5-1 and J is TRBJ1-2; 9 bases match TRBD1. The J segment lost 4 bases and the V segment lost 0 bases, leaving 7 bases of the junction unmatched. The length of the CDR3 is 16 residues. Germline CDR1 SGHRS, CDR2 YFSETQ. The DNA for the CDR3 is TGCGCCAGCAGCTTGGACCCCGGGACAGGGAGCTATGGCTACACCTTC. Encoded protein: CASSLDPGTGSYGYTF.

V is TRBV5-5 and J is TRBJ2-7, with unresolved D. The germline V and J ends were trimmed by 3 bases and 0 bases, with 16 bases remaining between them. Germline CDR1 reads SGHKS; CDR2 reads YYEKEE (reference sequence). The CDR3 sequence is 16 residues long. CDR3 DNA sequence: TGTGCCAGCAGCTCTAACCCGGACGGACCCTCCTACGAGCAGTACTTC. Its protein product is CASSSNPDGPSYEQYF.

The chain uses TRBV9 and TRBJ2-1; 13 positions match TRBD2. The germline V gene encodes CDR1 SGDLS and CDR2 YYNGEE. The V gene end was trimmed by 0 bases and the J gene end by 0 bases; junction bases not matched to a gene: 9. This CDR3 region has 20 residues. The CDR3 DNA follows: TGTGCCAGCAGCGTAGCTCCCGGGACTAGCGGGGCCAGCTCCTACAATGAGCAGTTCTTC. Its translation is CASSVAPGTSGASSYNEQFF.

This chain connects TRBV27 to TRBJ1-3; 10 nucleotides align to TRBD1. The CDR3 is 18 residues long. Per germline, CDR1 MNHEY and CDR2 SMNVEV (reference sequence). V lost 5 bases to trimming and J lost 1 base; unmatched junction nucleotides: 11. The CDR3 DNA sequence: TGTGCCAGCAGTCCCCGGACAGGGGGGTTAGAGTCTGGAAACACCATATATTTT. Its protein is CASSPRTGGLESGNTIYF.

The chain combines TRBV15 with TRBJ1-1; no reliable D call. The CDR3 spans 12 residues. Trimming took off 0 bases at V and 10 bases at J, with 9 bases between the two ends. Germline V lookup: CDR1 LNHNV, CDR2 YYDKDF (reference sequence). Written as DNA, the CDR3 is TGTGCCACCAGCAGAGATCTGCCTCCAGCTTTCTTT. Translated: CATSRDLPPAFF.

J is TRBJ2-1 and V is TRBV5-1; D is possibly TRBD1 (6 bases). V lost 5 bases to trimming and J lost 5 bases, with 11 bases between them. CDR1 is SGHRS and CDR2 is YFSETQ in the germline V gene. The CDR3 has 13 residues. Here the CDR3 reads CASRDGQNNEQFF. DNA for the CDR3: TGCGCCAGCAGAGACGGACAGAACAATGAGCAGTTCTTC. Variable domain in full (rest from reference TRBV5-1 and TRBJ2-1): KAGVTQTPRYLIKTRGQQVTLSCSPISGHRSVSWYQQTPGQGLQFLFEYFSETQRNKGNFPGRFSGRQFSNSRSEMNVSTLELGDSALYLCASRDGQNNEQFFGPGTRLTVL.

V gene TRBV18 combines with J gene TRBJ2-3; perhaps D is TRBD1 or TRBD2 (6 bases each). Trimming removed 2 bases from V and 0 bases from J, with 12 bases in between. CDR1 and CDR2 from the germline V gene are KGHSH and LQKENI. CDR3 size: 16 residues. The CDR3 nucleotides read TGTGCCAGCTCACCAGTCGGGGGCGGGAGCACAGATACGCAGTATTTT. Protein: CASSPVGGGSTDTQYF.

This clone has a single count. V usage is TRBV29-1 and J usage is TRBJ2-1; TRBD2 might be the D (6 bases). V gave up 0 bases and J gave up 1 base, with 16 bases separating them. The length of the CDR3 is 17 residues. The germline V gene encodes CDR1 SQVTM and CDR2 ANQGSEA. The CDR3 region has the DNA TGCAGCGTTGAAGATCCTGGAGGGAAAGGGTCCTACAATGAGCAGTTCTTC. This codes for CSVEDPGGKGSYNEQFF.

The chain joins TRBV7-8 to TRBJ2-7; 7 bases align to TRBD1. CDR3 length: 16 residues. Germline CDR1 reads SGHVS; CDR2 reads FQNEAQ. Losses at the gene ends were 3 bases for V and 0 bases for J; bases not matched to a gene: 8. CDR3 residues: CASSLGQTFFSYEQYF. The CDR3 region has the DNA TGTGCCAGCAGCTTGGGACAGACCTTTTTCTCCTACGAGCAGTACTTC.

This chain links TRBV5-5 with TRBJ1-1; 9 positions match TRBD1. The germline CDR1 and CDR2 sequences are SGHKS and YYEKEE (reference sequence). This CDR3 is built from 15 residues. The junction had 13 bases not matched to a gene; V was cut back by 4 bases and J by 9 bases. CDR3 DNA: TGTGCCAGCAGCCCTACCCCGACAGGGGGGTTTCAAGCTTTCTTT. Amino acids: CASSPTPTGGFQAFF. Combining the CDR3 with reference TRBV5-5 and TRBJ1-1 gives the whole variable domain DAGVTQSPTHLIKTRGQQVTLRCSPISGHKSVSWYQQVLGQGPQFIFQYYEKEERGRGNFPDRFSARQFPNYSSELNVNALLLGDSALYLCASSPTPTGGFQAFFGQGTRLTVV.

This clone came up once. V gene TRBV6-6 combines with J gene TRBJ1-2; TRBD1 might be the D (5 bases). The ends were cut back, 0 bases at V and 9 bases at J, with 11 bases in the middle. This CDR3 comprises 13 residues. The V gene's germline CDR1 is MNHNY and CDR2 SVGAGI (reference sequence). CDR3 in amino acids: CASSYSGVASYTF. For the CDR3, the DNA is TGTGCCAGCAGTTACTCGGGGGTAGCTAGCTACACCTTC.

V and J are TRBV11-2 and TRBJ2-1, with D possibly being TRBD1 (6 bases). Per germline, CDR1 SGHAT and CDR2 FQNNGV. V lost 2 bases and J 7 bases, leaving 18 bases between the germline ends. The CDR3 loop spans 16 amino acids. The CDR3, as DNA: TGTGCCAGCAGCTTAATGAGAGGAACAGGGATAAATGAGCAGTTCTTC. It encodes CASSLMRGTGINEQFF.

The J gene is TRBJ2-1, the V gene TRBV15; TRBD2 aligns across 12 bases. Germline V gene data show CDR1 as LNHNV and CDR2 as YYDKDF (reference sequence). The CDR3 runs 16 residues. Trimming removed 2 bases from V and 8 bases from J; junction bases left unmatched: 7. Here the CDR3 DNA reads TGTGCCACCAGCAGAAAGACTAGCGGGAGTGTCGATGAGCAGTTCTTC. This encodes CATSRKTSGSVDEQFF. The variable domain in full, with the rest retrieved from reference TRBV15 and TRBJ2-1, is DAMVIQNPRYQVTQFGKPVTLSCSQTLNHNVMYWYQQKSSQAPKLLFHYYDKDFNNEADTPDNFQSRRPNTSFCFLDIRSPGLGDTAMYLCATSRKTSGSVDEQFFGPGTRLTVL.

The V gene is TRBV9, the J gene TRBJ2-7; TRBD1 agrees at 9 bases. CDR1 and CDR2 from the germline V gene are SGDLS and YYNGEE. With 4 bases clipped from V and 2 bases from J, the junction kept 4 bases outside the gene matches. CDR3 size: 14 residues. The chain's CDR3 is CASSFRTGAYEQYF. In DNA, the CDR3 is TGTGCCAGCAGCTTCCGGACAGGGGCCTACGAGCAGTACTTC.

The rearrangement uses TRBV5-1 and TRBJ2-1, with 11 bases fitting TRBD2. V lost 4 bases and J lost 7; bases outside the gene matches: 10. This CDR3 has 16 amino acids. From germline, CDR1 is SGHRS and CDR2 YFSETQ. The CDR3 sequence: CASSVLAGGPWNEQFF. The CDR3 region has the DNA TGCGCCAGCAGCGTGTTAGCGGGAGGGCCTTGGAATGAGCAGTTCTTC.

V is TRBV7-9 and J is TRBJ1-4; D gene ambiguous. CDR3 size: 16 residues. Germline lookup yields CDR1 SEHNR and CDR2 FQNEAQ (reference sequence). The germline V and J ends were trimmed by 5 bases and 4 bases, with 17 bases remaining between them. Here the CDR3 reads CASSADWTVNNEKLFF. CDR3 coding DNA: TGTGCCAGCAGCGCCGATTGGACGGTCAATAATGAAAAACTGTTTTTT.

The J gene is TRBJ2-1, the V gene TRBV19; 11 nucleotides line up with TRBD2. J lost 15 bases, V lost 1 base, and 14 bases had no gene match. This CDR3 has 16 amino acids. The germline CDR1 and CDR2 sequences are LNHDA and SQIVND (reference sequence). CDR3 sequence reads: CASSIVRLAGPSSLFF. The CDR3 DNA is TGTGCCAGTAGTATAGTTAGACTAGCGGGGCCCTCGAGTTTGTTCTTC.

The chain uses TRBV5-4 and TRBJ2-7; a possible D gene is TRBD2 (5 bases). The length of the CDR3 is 16 residues. The germline V gene encodes CDR1 SGHNT and CDR2 YYREEE (reference sequence). V lost 8 bases and J 2 bases, leaving 23 bases between the germline ends. The CDR3 sequence: CAREERGDGVTYEQYF. Written as DNA, the CDR3 is TGTGCCAGAGAGGAAAGAGGTGACGGGGTTACCTACGAGCAGTACTTC.

The V gene is TRBV4-1, the J gene TRBJ1-2; no reliable D call. The V gene lost 4 bases and the J gene lost 2 bases, with 14 bases spanning the gap. CDR1 is MGHRA, CDR2 YSYEKL, per germline. CDR3 length: 15 amino acids. CDR3 DNA sequence: TGCGCCAGCAGCCGCGAGACTCCCTCAAACTATGGCTACACCTTC. Its protein product is CASSRETPSNYGYTF.